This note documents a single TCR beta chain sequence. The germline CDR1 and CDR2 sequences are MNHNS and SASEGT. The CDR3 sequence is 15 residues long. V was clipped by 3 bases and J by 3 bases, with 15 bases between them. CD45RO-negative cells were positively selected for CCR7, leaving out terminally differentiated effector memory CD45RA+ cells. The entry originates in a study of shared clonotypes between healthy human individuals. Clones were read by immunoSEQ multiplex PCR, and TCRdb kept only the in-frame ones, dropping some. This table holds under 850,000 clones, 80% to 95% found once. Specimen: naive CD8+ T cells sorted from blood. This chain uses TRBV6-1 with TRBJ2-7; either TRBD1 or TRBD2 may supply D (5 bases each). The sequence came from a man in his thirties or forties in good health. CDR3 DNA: TGTGCCAGCAGTGATGTTGGCAGGGAGCACTACGAGCAGTACTTC. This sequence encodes CASSDVGREHYEQYF.